This T cell receptor (beta chain) was identified in a study of cytomegalovirus exposure and HLA in healthy donors. The CDR3 consists of 11 residues. CDR1 and CDR2 from the germline V gene are MGHDK and SYGVNS. Trimming took 6 bases from V and 2 from J, leaving 4 bases between them. The PCR made use of 60 Vbeta and 13 Jbeta primers. Sequenced by immunoSEQ multiplex PCR; TCRdb stores in-frame clones only, minus some. The repertoire includes 170,000 or so clones, 70% to 85% of them detected once, and more than 4% sits in the top ten. Sequencing was carried out using PBMCs. The V call is TRBV25-1, the J call TRBJ1-1; D is unclear. The clonotype was recovered from a man between 18 and 29 years old in good health and CMV-seronegative. CDR3 bases: TGTGCCAGCAGCCTCAACACTGAAGCTTTCTTT. It translates to CASSLNTEAFF.